The entry below describes one T cell receptor beta chain. The antigen is undetermined. These data come from a study of T cell responses to AZD1222 COVID-19 vaccine. Second-dose intervals of approximately 4 or approximately 12 weeks were pooled. Clones were sequenced by immunoSEQ multiplex PCR, and TCRdb holds only the in-frame ones, with some missing. The sample lists about 45,000 clones, about 90% occurring once. Between the trimmed V and J ends, which lost 3 bases and 4 bases, there was a span of 17 bases. The CDR3 totals 16 residues. CDR1 and CDR2 from the germline V gene are SGHDN and FVKESK. Notes on the study in general: Only a handful of people who got AZD1222 tested seropositive at baseline.

This rearrangement joins TRBV14 to TRBJ2-3; perhaps TRBD1 as D (6 bases). This clonotype originated in an adult who received the AZD1222 COVID-19 vaccine. Sequencing was performed on peripheral blood, taken 28 days after the second AZD1222 dose. The CDR3 reads CASSHFYTGNPDTQYF. The DNA for the CDR3 is TGTGCCAGCAGCCATTTTTATACAGGGAATCCAGATACGCAGTATTTT.